The clone carrying this T cell receptor (beta chain) was observed a few times. Its antigen is undetermined. Germline CDR1 SNHLY, CDR2 FYNNEI. Between the trimmed V and J ends, which lost 4 bases and 2 bases, there was a span of 8 bases. This CDR3 region has 14 residues. This record belongs to a study of beta chain features in type 1 diabetes. Study-wide results and limits: The VDJ junctions of type 1 diabetes patients carried fewer insertions and more deletions.

As every portion of the isolated RNA was reverse transcribed, the sequencing read expressed TCRB transcripts. The method was immunoSEQ multiplex PCR; TCRdb's version includes in-frame clones alone and lacks a portion of them. The sample yields about 900,000 clones, about 17% seen once. Every participating donor gave one draw, a heparinised blood sample averaging around 120 mL. Post-sort purity exceeded 95% for all sorted populations. The TCR was taken from a woman aged 18-29 years in good health. Sample: naive CD4+ T cells from blood. The chain recombines TRBV2 with TRBJ2-2; D is unclear. The CDR3 bases are TGTGCCAGCAGTGTACTGGAAAACACCGGGGAGCTGTTTTTT. This encodes CASSVLENTGELFF.